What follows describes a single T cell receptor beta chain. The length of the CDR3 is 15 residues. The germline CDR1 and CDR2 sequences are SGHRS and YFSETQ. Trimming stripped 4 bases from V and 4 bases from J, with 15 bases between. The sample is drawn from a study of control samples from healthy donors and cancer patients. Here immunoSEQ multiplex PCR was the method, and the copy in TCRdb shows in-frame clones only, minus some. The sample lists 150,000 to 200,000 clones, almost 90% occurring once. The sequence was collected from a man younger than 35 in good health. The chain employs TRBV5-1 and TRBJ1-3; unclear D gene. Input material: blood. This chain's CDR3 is CASSLESLRGNTIYF. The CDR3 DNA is TGCGCCAGCAGCCTGGAGTCCCTTCGGGGAAACACCATATATTTT.